These 32 T cell receptor beta chains originate from one sample sequenced in a study of cytomegalovirus exposure and HLA in healthy donors. Both 60 Vbeta primers and 13 Jbeta primers went into the PCR. The repertoire was sequenced with immunoSEQ multiplex PCR; TCRdb's copy has only in-frame clones and lacks some. The table has approximately 150,000 clones, 70% to 85% seen once. Input material: PBMCs. These receptors were obtained from a man aged 40-55 years in good health and CMV-seronegative.

The rearrangement joins TRBV7-9 to TRBJ2-7, with a tentative D call TRBD1 (6 bases). CDR1 SEHNR and CDR2 FQNEAQ come from the germline V gene (reference sequence). The ends were cut back, 5 bases at V and 0 bases at J, with 17 bases in the middle. The CDR3 covers 16 residues. CDR3 coding DNA: TGTGCCAGCAGCACAGACTGGGACAACAGCTCCTACGAGCAGTACTTC. Amino acid sequence: CASSTDWDNSSYEQYF.

The rearrangement joins TRBV6-1 to TRBJ2-2; D perhaps matches TRBD2 (6 bases). This CDR3 region has 13 residues. With 8 bases removed from V and 1 base from J, the gap between germline ends came to 8 bases. Germline V gene data show CDR1 as MNHNS and CDR2 as SASEGT. CDR3 sequence (DNA): TGTGCCAGCGGTAGCGGGAACACCGGGGAGCTGTTTTTT. Its translation is CASGSGNTGELFF.

The V gene is TRBV11-1, the J gene TRBJ2-7; 9 bases match TRBD1. The CDR3 is 13 amino acids. The trim removed 5 bases at V and 3 bases at J, leaving 2 bases unmatched. Germline V gene lookup returns CDR1 SGHAT and CDR2 FQDESV (reference sequence). The CDR3 spells CASSRGQGYEQYF. CDR3 nucleotide sequence: TGTGCCAGCAGCAGGGGACAGGGCTACGAGCAGTACTTC.

The V gene is TRBV5-1, the J gene TRBJ2-2, with 8 bases lining up with TRBD1. CDR1 and CDR2 from the germline V gene are SGHRS and YFSETQ. Germline trimming cut 0 bases from V and 4 bases from J; bases unmatched to any gene: 11. The CDR3 spans 18 residues. CDR3 sequence reads: CASSLDRQGIVATGELFF. The CDR3 DNA reads TGCGCCAGCAGCTTGGACCGACAGGGGATAGTGGCCACCGGGGAGCTGTTTTTT.

The chain is built from TRBV4-1 and TRBJ2-5; TRBD2 agrees at 12 bases. The V gene's germline CDR1 is MGHRA and CDR2 YSYEKL. The CDR3 consists of 17 residues. Losses at the gene ends were 0 bases for V and 2 bases for J; bases not matched to a gene: 4. DNA of the CDR3: TGCGCCAGCAGCCAAGATGAAGGACTAGCGGGACAAGAGACCCAGTACTTC. Protein product: CASSQDEGLAGQETQYF.

This chain links TRBV7-2 with TRBJ2-7, with 11 bases matching TRBD2. The trim removed 1 base at V and 1 base at J, leaving 3 bases unmatched. The germline CDR1 and CDR2 sequences are SGHTA and FQGNSA. The CDR3 loop spans 16 amino acids. CDR3 in DNA: TGTGCCAGCAGCTTAGTAGCGGGGGGGCAGTCCTACGAGCAGTACTTC. The encoded protein is CASSLVAGGQSYEQYF.

The chain carries TRBV23-1 and TRBJ1-5, with 8 bases that match TRBD1. TRBV23-1 is treated as an ORF (open reading frame) with a function not yet certain. This CDR3 is 14 amino acids long. V shed 7 bases and J 5 bases; nucleotides not matched to a gene: 7. CDR3 amino acids: CASTLNRGYQPQHF. DNA of the CDR3: TGCGCCAGCACTCTCAACAGGGGGTATCAGCCCCAGCATTTT.

The DNA for the CDR3 is TGTGCCAGCAGCGGGATTTTGGGGGGGCCAGACGAGCAGTACTTC. Its translation: CASSGILGGPDEQYF. This rearrangement joins TRBV5-6 to TRBJ2-7; a possible D gene is TRBD2 (7 bases). In germline, CDR1 is SGHDT, CDR2 YYEEEE. Trimming shortened V by 4 bases and J by 5 bases, and 19 bases separated the two germline ends. The CDR3 extends over 15 amino acids. Full variable domain (remainder filled in from reference TRBV5-6 and TRBJ2-7): DAGVTQSPTHLIKTRGQQVTLRCSPKSGHDTVSWYQQALGQGPQFIFQYYEEEERQRGNFPDRFSGHQFPNYSSELNVNALLLGDSALYLCASSGILGGPDEQYFGPGTRLTVT.

In this sample, this clone turned up once. This rearrangement joins TRBV28 to TRBJ1-2, with 10 positions matching TRBD1. The V gene end was trimmed by 8 bases and the J gene end by 9 bases; junction bases not matched to a gene: 12. The CDR3 spans 14 residues. Germline V gene lookup returns CDR1 MDHEN and CDR2 SYDVKM. CDR3 residues: CASYFPRQGASYTF. As DNA, the CDR3 is TGTGCCAGCTACTTCCCCCGACAGGGGGCAAGCTACACCTTC.

The rearrangement joins TRBV27 to TRBJ1-5; no reliable D call. CDR3 size: 13 residues. Germline CDR1 and CDR2: MNHEY and SMNVEV (reference sequence). Between the trimmed V and J ends, which lost 6 bases and 5 bases, there was a span of 11 bases. The DNA of the CDR3 is TGTGCCAGCAGGTTAGGGAGGGATCAGCCCCAGCATTTT. This sequence encodes CASRLGRDQPQHF.

The gene calls are TRBV6-6 and TRBJ2-7; TRBD1 might be the D (5 bases). V was pared by 5 bases and J by 3 bases, with 17 bases between. The CDR3 spans 15 residues. Germline V CDR1 and CDR2: MNHNY, SVGAGI (reference sequence). For the CDR3, the DNA is TGTGCCAGCAGTACCTTCAGGGATCCCCTCTACGAGCAGTACTTC. It codes for CASSTFRDPLYEQYF.

This clone showed up just a few times. The CDR3 reads CATHRGSYEQYF. Written as DNA, the CDR3 is TGTGCCACCCACAGGGGATCCTACGAGCAGTACTTC. J is TRBJ2-7 and V is TRBV6-5; 7 bases fit TRBD1. Germline V CDR1 and CDR2: MNHEY, SVGAGI. V was clipped by 10 bases and J by 1 base; unmatched bases: 4. There are 12 residues in the CDR3.

The chain couples TRBV7-9 to TRBJ1-1; D perhaps matches TRBD1 (5 bases). From germline, CDR1 is SEHNR and CDR2 FQNEAQ (reference sequence). This CDR3 has 18 residues. The ends were cut back, 5 bases at V and 2 bases at J, with 24 bases in the middle. As DNA, the CDR3 is TGTGCCAGCAGCCCGGAGCGGGTGTTAGGGGCACACAACACTGAAGCTTTCTTT. Amino acid sequence: CASSPERVLGAHNTEAFF.

The chain links TRBV7-3 to TRBJ1-5; D uncertain. CDR3 length: 12 residues. V was shortened by 10 bases and J by 0 bases, with 7 bases between the two germline ends. Germline-derived CDR1 and CDR2 are SGHTA and FQGTGA. The CDR3: CATQYSNQPQHF. The CDR3 DNA is TGTGCCACACAGTATAGCAATCAGCCCCAGCATTTT. The complete variable domain, with remaining parts taken from reference TRBV7-3 and TRBJ1-5, reads GAGVSQTPSNKVTEKGKYVELRCDPISGHTALYWYRQSLGQGPEFLIYFQGTGAADDSGLPNDRFFAVRPEGSVSTLKIQRTERGDSAVYLCATQYSNQPQHFGDGTRLSIL.

V usage is TRBV11-2 and J usage is TRBJ1-2, with TRBD1 matching 9 bases. J gave up 2 bases and V 1 base, and 2 bases lay outside the gene matches. The germline V gene has CDR1 SGHAT and CDR2 FQNNGV. CDR3 size: 15 residues. The CDR3 DNA reads TGTGCCAGCAGCTTAGGTGGGACAGGGAACTATGGCTACACCTTC. It translates to CASSLGGTGNYGYTF.

The chain employs TRBV19 and TRBJ2-7, with a weak D call TRBD2 (6 bases). This CDR3 has 14 amino acids. Germline V gene data show CDR1 as LNHDA and CDR2 as SQIVND (reference sequence). V was clipped by 7 bases and J by 3 bases, with 16 bases between them. CDR3 DNA sequence: TGTGCCAGTAATGAGTTCGGCGGGGACTACGAGCAGTACTTC. Translated, it gives CASNEFGGDYEQYF.

The gene calls are TRBV29-1 and TRBJ2-7; D call uncertain. This CDR3 contains 12 residues. The germline gives CDR1 SQVTM, CDR2 ANQGSEA. Trimming took 6 bases from V and 5 from J, leaving 14 bases between them. The CDR3 DNA reads as TGCAGCGTGACTCGTCGGCCCGACGAGCAGTACTTC. It specifies CSVTRRPDEQYF.

V usage is TRBV27 and J usage is TRBJ2-1, with 8 bases aligning to TRBD1. Trimming took 6 bases from V and 12 from J; bases not matched to a gene: 4. Germline V lookup: CDR1 MNHEY, CDR2 SMNVEV (reference sequence). The length of the CDR3 is 11 residues. This chain's CDR3 is CASSPGGPQFF. CDR3 coding DNA: TGTGCCAGCAGCCCAGGGGGCCCGCAGTTCTTC.

This chain uses TRBV19 with TRBJ1-1; no reliable D call. Germline CDR1 is LNHDA and CDR2 is SQIVND (reference sequence). This CDR3 is built from 11 residues. V lost 11 bases and J lost 6, with 13 bases in between. The CDR3 loop reads CAASNGPEAFF. In DNA, the CDR3 is TGTGCCGCTAGTAATGGGCCTGAAGCTTTCTTT.

This clone was detected only once. The J gene is TRBJ2-2, the V gene TRBV18; D not certain. CDR3 size: 15 residues. CDR1 and CDR2 (germline): KGHSH, LQKENI. V dropped 6 bases and J dropped 4 bases, with 15 bases sitting between them. The DNA for the CDR3 is TGTGCCAGCTCCCCGACTGAATTGAGCACCGGGGAGCTGTTTTTT. Protein product: CASSPTELSTGELFF.

The V call is TRBV15, the J call TRBJ2-7; a possible D gene is TRBD1 (5 bases). CDR3 size: 14 residues. The V end was cut by 2 bases, the J end by 2 bases, with 10 bases between. CDR1 and CDR2 (germline): LNHNV, YYDKDF (reference sequence). The CDR3 DNA follows: TGTGCCACCAGCAGAAGTTCAGGGCCCTACGAGCAGTACTTC. The encoded protein is CATSRSSGPYEQYF.

V is TRBV7-3 and J is TRBJ2-1; D is undetermined. V dropped 5 bases and J dropped 5 bases, with 4 bases sitting between them. Germline V lookup: CDR1 SGHTA, CDR2 FQGTGA. The CDR3 loop spans 11 amino acids. Here the CDR3 reads CASSQNNEQFF. CDR3 nucleotide sequence: TGTGCCAGCAGCCAGAACAATGAGCAGTTCTTC. The complete variable domain, with remaining parts taken from reference TRBV7-3 and TRBJ2-1, reads GAGVSQTPSNKVTEKGKYVELRCDPISGHTALYWYRQSLGQGPEFLIYFQGTGAADDSGLPNDRFFAVRPEGSVSTLKIQRTERGDSAVYLCASSQNNEQFFGPGTRLTVL.

This clone was seen once. The J gene is TRBJ2-5, the V gene TRBV5-4; D gene ambiguous. The better agreement between TRBJ2-7 and the DNA end casts doubt on the J call. This CDR3 has 14 residues. Germline-derived CDR1 and CDR2 are SGHNT and YYREEE (reference sequence). The CDR3 sequence: CASSSGDNSYEQYF. CDR3 DNA: TGTGCCAGCAGCTCTGGCGACAATTCCTACGAGCAGTACTTC.

The rearrangement uses TRBV4-2 and TRBJ2-1; tentatively, D is TRBD1 (5 bases). The CDR3 has 13 amino acids. V shed 4 bases and J shed 7 bases, with 11 bases lying between them. Germline CDR1 is LGHNA and CDR2 is YNFKEQ. The CDR3 DNA is TGTGCCAGCAGCCTGGGGCTGGGGAATGAGCAGTTCTTC. Encoded protein: CASSLGLGNEQFF.

The rearrangement uses TRBV7-2 and TRBJ1-2, with 9 bases identical to TRBD1. The ends lost 5 bases at V and 7 bases at J; junction bases unmatched: 5. The CDR3 runs 13 residues. Per germline, CDR1 SGHTA and CDR2 FQGNSA. The CDR3, as DNA: TGTGCCAGCAGCCCGGGACAGGGACTTGGCTACACCTTC. Its translation: CASSPGQGLGYTF. Drawing the rest from reference TRBV7-2 and TRBJ1-2, the complete variable domain is GAGVSQSPSNKVTEKGKDVELRCDPISGHTALYWYRQSLGQGLEFLIYFQGNSAPDKSGLPSDRFSAERTGGSVSTLTIQRTQQEDSAVYLCASSPGQGLGYTFGSGTRLTVV.

The chain uses TRBV6-1 and TRBJ2-7, with TRBD2 as a possible D gene (6 bases). This CDR3 is 15 amino acids long. Germline V lookup: CDR1 MNHNS, CDR2 SASEGT. The V end was cut by 3 bases, the J end by 6 bases, with 18 bases between. CDR3 DNA sequence: TGTGCCAGCAGTGAGCGCGGACGCGGGGTGGGCGAGCAGTACTTC. Its protein is CASSERGRGVGEQYF.

The gene calls are TRBV4-3 and TRBJ1-4; TRBD1 agrees at 10 bases. Trimming cost V 0 bases and J 8 bases; bases outside gene matches: 6. Germline CDR1 and CDR2: LGHNA and YSLEER. The CDR3 runs to 16 residues. The CDR3 loop is CASSQDFGTGVEKLFF. In DNA, the CDR3 is TGCGCCAGCAGCCAAGATTTTGGGACAGGGGTAGAAAAACTGTTTTTT.

This chain joins TRBV6-5 and TRBJ2-6, with D tentatively TRBD1 (6 bases). Trimming removed 5 bases at V and 4 bases at J, with 12 bases between. This CDR3 is 15 amino acids long. The germline V gene has CDR1 MNHEY and CDR2 SVGAGI. The CDR3 sequence: CASSNPTGGANVLTF. The DNA of the CDR3 is TGTGCCAGCAGTAACCCTACAGGGGGGGCCAACGTCCTGACTTTC.

There are a few counts of this clone. The V and J genes are TRBV5-8 and TRBJ2-2, with D uncertain. The germline CDR1 and CDR2 sequences are SGHTS and YDEGEE. The CDR3 loop spans 14 amino acids. V was shortened by 0 bases and J by 1 base, with 4 bases between the two germline ends. The CDR3 is CASSLVQNTGELFF. As DNA, the CDR3 is TGTGCCAGCAGCTTGGTTCAGAACACCGGGGAGCTGTTTTTT.

This rearrangement joins TRBV28 to TRBJ2-1; TRBD1 agrees at 12 bases. V lost 7 bases, J lost 8 bases, and 9 bases stayed unmatched. This CDR3 region has 15 residues. CDR1 is MDHEN, CDR2 SYDVKM, per germline. CDR3 loop: CASTMGDRGLHEQFF. The CDR3 nucleotides are TGTGCCAGCACCATGGGGGACAGGGGGCTGCATGAGCAGTTCTTC.

The rearrangement uses TRBV30 and TRBJ1-1; the match to TRBD1 covers 7 bases. CDR1 GTSNPN and CDR2 SVGIG come from the germline V gene (reference sequence). This CDR3 contains 14 residues. After removal of 2 bases from V and 11 bases from J, the junction contained 14 bases not matched to a gene. CDR3 protein: CAWSLMDRSRRAFF. CDR3 bases: TGTGCCTGGAGTCTCATGGACAGGTCAAGAAGGGCTTTCTTT.

This clone was seen only a few times. The CDR3 DNA reads as TGTGCCAGCAATGGACTAGCGGGGACAGATACGCAGTATTTT. Translation gives CASNGLAGTDTQYF. V usage is TRBV6-6 and J usage is TRBJ2-3; 12 bases agree with TRBD2. This CDR3 is 14 amino acids long. Trimming removed 7 bases from V and 3 bases from J; junction bases left unmatched: 2. The V gene's germline CDR1 is MNHNY and CDR2 SVGAGI (reference sequence).